This entry describes one TCR beta chain. Antigen specificity is unknown. The data were taken from a study of cytomegalovirus exposure and HLA in healthy donors. Study background: Among the 398 genotyped donors, 65% to 85% were placed in the Caucasian-associated ancestry cluster.

Study findings and constraints: In a later analysis, specific HLA alleles were associated with 15,000 to 20,000 TCR beta sequences at a 0.05 false discovery rate. HLA restriction was apparent for most CMV-associated TCR beta chains in a later analysis.

Germline V lookup: CDR1 LGHNT, CDR2 FRNRAP. The CDR3 loop spans 16 amino acids. Trimming took 6 bases from V and 0 from J, leaving 14 bases between them. Primers for the PCR totalled 60 Vbeta and 13 Jbeta. TCRdb's table, derived via immunoSEQ multiplex PCR, lists solely in-frame clones and lacks some. The sample shows a few hundred thousand clones, approximately 80% of them seen only once. Material for sequencing was PBMCs. This TCR was recovered from a woman aged 55-75 years in good health and CMV-seropositive. V and J are TRBV12-5 and TRBJ2-2; D is uncertain. In DNA, the CDR3 is TGTGCTAGTGGCCGGAGTGCTTCCGCGAACACCGGGGAGCTGTTTTTT. This translates into CASGRSASANTGELFF.